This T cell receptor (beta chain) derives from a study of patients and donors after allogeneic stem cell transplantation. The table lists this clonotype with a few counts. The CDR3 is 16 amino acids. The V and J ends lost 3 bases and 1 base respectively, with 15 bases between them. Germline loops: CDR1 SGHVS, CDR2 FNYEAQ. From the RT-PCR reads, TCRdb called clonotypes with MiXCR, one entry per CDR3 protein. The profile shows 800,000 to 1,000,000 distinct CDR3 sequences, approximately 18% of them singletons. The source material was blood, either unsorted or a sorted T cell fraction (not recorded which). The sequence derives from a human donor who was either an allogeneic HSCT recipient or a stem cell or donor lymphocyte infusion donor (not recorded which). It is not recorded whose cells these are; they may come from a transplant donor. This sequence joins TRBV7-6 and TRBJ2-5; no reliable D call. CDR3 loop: CASSFSSGRLQETQYF. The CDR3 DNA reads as TGTGCCAGCAGCTTTAGTTCAGGCAGACTCCAAGAGACCCAGTACTTC.